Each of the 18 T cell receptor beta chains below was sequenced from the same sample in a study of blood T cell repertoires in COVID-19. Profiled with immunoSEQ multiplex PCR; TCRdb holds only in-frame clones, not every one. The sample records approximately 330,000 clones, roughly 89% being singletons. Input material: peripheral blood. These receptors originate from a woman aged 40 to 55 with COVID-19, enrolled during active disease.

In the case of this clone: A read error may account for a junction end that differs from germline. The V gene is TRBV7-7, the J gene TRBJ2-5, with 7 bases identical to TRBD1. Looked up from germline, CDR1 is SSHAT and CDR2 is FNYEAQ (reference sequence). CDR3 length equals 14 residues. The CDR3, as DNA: TGTGCTAGCAGCGCTACAGGGGATAGAGTGCCCCAGTACTTC. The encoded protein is CASSATGDRVPQYF. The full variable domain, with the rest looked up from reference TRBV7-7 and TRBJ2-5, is GAGVSQSPRYKVTKRGQDVTLRCDPISSHATLYWYQQALGQGPEFLTYFNYEAQPDKSGLPSDRFSAERPEGSISTLTIQRTEQRDSAMYRCASSATGDRVPQYFGPGTRLLVL.

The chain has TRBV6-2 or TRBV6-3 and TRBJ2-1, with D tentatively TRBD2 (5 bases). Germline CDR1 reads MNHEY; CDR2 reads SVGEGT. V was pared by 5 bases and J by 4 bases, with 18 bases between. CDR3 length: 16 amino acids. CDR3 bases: TGTGCCAGCAGTGGCCGGGGTGGCGGCCCATACAATGAGCAGTTCTTC. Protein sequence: CASSGRGGGPYNEQFF.

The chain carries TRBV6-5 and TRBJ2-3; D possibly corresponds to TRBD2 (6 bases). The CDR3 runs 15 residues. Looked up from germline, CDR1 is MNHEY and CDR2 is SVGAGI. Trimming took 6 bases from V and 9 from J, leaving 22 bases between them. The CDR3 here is CASSSRRPRDVTQYF. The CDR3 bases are TGTGCCAGCAGCTCCCGCCGGCCGCGGGACGTCACGCAGTATTTT.

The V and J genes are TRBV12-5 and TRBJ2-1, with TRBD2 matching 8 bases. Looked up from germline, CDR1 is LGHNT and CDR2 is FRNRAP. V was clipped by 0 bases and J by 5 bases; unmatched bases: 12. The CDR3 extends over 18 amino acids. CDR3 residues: CASGLVPDGRASHNEQFF. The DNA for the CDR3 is TGTGCTAGTGGTTTGGTACCCGACGGGAGGGCCTCACACAATGAGCAGTTCTTC.

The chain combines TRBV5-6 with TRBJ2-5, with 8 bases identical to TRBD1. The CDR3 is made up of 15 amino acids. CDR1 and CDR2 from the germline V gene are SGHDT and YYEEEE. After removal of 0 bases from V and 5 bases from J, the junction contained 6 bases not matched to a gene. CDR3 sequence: CASSLAGQGIETQYF. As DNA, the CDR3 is TGTGCCAGCAGCTTGGCAGGACAGGGAATTGAGACCCAGTACTTC.

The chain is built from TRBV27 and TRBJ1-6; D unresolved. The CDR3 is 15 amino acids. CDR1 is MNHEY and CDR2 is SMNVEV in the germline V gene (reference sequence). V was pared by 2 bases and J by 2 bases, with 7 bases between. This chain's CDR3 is CASSLGGTYNSPLHF. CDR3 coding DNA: TGTGCCAGCAGTTTAGGAGGCACCTATAATTCACCCCTCCACTTT.

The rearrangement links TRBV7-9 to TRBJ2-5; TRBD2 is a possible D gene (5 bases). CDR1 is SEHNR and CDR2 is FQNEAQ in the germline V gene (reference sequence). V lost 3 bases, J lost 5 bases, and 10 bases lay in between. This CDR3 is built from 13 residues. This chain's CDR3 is CASSFGVDETQYF. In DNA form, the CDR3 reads TGTGCCAGCAGCTTCGGGGTCGATGAGACCCAGTACTTC.

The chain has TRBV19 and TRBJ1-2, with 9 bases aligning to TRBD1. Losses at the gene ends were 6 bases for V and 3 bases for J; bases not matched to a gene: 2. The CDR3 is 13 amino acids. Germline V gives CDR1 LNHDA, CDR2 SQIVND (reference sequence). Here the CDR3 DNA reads TGTGCCAGTAGGGGACAGGGCGACTATGGCTACACCTTC. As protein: CASRGQGDYGYTF.

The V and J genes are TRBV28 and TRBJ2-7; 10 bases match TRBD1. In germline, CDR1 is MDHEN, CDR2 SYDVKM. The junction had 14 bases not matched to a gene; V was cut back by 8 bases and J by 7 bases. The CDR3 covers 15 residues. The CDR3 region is CASHNPGTGVGEQYF. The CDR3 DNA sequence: TGTGCCAGCCACAATCCCGGGACAGGGGTCGGTGAGCAGTACTTC.

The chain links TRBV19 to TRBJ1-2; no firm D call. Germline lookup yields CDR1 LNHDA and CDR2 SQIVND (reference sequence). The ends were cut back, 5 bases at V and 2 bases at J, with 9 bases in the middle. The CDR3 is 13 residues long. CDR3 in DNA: TGTGCCAGTAGTCACACCCGAAACTATGGCTACACCTTC. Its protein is CASSHTRNYGYTF.

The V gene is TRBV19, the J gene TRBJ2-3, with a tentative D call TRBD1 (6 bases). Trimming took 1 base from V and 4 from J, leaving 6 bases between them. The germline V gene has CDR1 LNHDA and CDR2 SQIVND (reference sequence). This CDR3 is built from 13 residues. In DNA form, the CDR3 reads TGTGCCAGTAGTATAGCAGGGGCAGATACGCAGTATTTT. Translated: CASSIAGADTQYF. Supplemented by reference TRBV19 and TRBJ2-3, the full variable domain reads DGGITQSPKYLFRKEGQNVTLSCEQNLNHDAMYWYRQDPGQGLRLIYYSQIVNDFQKGDIAEGYSVSREKKESFPLTVTSAQKNPTAFYLCASSIAGADTQYFGPGTRLTVL.

CDR3 sequence reads: CASSLVGQGAGTEAFF. The CDR3 DNA reads as TGCGCCAGCAGCTTGGTGGGACAGGGGGCTGGCACTGAAGCTTTCTTT. This chain uses TRBV5-1 with TRBJ1-1; 12 bases fit TRBD1. CDR3 length equals 16 residues. Germline V CDR1 and CDR2: SGHRS, YFSETQ. Unmatched junction bases numbered 4, after V lost 0 bases and J lost 4 bases.

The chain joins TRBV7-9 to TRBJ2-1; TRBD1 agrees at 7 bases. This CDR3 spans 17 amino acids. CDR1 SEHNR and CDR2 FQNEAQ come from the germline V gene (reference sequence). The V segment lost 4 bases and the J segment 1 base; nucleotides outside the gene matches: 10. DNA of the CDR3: TGTGCCAGCAGCTCCTCCCCCACACAGGGGTCCTACAATGAGCAGTTCTTC. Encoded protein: CASSSSPTQGSYNEQFF.

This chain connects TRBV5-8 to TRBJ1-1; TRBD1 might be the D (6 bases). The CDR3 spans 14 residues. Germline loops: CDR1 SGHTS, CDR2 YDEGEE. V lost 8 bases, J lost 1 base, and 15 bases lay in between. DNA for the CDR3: TGTGCCAGTAATCCCGGGACAACGAACACTGAAGCTTTCTTT. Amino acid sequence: CASNPGTTNTEAFF.

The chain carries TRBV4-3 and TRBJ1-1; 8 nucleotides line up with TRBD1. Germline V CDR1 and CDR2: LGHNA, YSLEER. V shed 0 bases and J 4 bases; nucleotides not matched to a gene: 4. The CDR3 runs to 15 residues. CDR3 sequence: CASSQDTDRVTEAFF. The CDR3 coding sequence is TGCGCCAGCAGCCAAGATACGGACAGGGTCACTGAAGCTTTCTTT.

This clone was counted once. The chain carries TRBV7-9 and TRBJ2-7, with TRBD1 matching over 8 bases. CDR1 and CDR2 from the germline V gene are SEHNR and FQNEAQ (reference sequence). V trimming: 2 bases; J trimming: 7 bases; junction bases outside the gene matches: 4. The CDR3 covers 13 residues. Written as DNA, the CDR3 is TGTGCCAGCAGCTTACAGGGGGCTGGGGAGCAGTACTTC. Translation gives CASSLQGAGEQYF.

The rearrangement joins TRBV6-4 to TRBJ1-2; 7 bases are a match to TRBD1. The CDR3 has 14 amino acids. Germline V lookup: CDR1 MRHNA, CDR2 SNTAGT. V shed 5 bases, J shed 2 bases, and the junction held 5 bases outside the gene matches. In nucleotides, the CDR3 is TGTGCCAGCAGTTCTATACAGGGGAACTATGGCTACACCTTC. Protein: CASSSIQGNYGYTF.

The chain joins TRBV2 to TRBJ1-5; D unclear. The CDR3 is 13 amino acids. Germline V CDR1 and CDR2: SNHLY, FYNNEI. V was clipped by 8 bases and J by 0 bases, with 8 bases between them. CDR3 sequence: CASHRNSNQPQHF. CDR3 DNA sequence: TGTGCCAGCCACAGAAATAGCAATCAGCCCCAGCATTTT.